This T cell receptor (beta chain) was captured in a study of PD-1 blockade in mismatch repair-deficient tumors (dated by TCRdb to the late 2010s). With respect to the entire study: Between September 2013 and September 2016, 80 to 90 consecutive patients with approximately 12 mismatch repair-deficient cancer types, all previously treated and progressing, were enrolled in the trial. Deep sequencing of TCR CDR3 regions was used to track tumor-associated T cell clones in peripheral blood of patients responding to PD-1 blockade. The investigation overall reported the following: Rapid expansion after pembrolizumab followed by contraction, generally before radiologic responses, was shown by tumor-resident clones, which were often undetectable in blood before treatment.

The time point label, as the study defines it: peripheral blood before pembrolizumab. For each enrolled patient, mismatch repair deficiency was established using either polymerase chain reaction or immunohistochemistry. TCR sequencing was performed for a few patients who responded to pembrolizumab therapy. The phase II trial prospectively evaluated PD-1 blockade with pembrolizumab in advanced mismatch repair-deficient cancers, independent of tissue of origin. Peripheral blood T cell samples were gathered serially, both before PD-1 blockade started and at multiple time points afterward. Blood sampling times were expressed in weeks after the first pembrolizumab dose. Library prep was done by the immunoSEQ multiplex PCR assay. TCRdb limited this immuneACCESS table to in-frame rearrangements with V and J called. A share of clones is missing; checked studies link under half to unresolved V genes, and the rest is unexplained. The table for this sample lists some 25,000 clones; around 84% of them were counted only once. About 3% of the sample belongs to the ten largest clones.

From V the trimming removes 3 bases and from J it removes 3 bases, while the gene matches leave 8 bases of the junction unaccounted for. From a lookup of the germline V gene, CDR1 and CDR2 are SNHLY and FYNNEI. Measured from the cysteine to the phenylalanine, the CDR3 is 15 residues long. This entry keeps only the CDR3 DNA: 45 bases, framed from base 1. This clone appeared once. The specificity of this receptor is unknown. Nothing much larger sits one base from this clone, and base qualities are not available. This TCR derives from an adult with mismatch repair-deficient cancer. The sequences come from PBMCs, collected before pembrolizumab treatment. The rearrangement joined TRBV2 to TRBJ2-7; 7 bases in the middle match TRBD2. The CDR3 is CASSETGGRVYEQYF. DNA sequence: TGTGCCAGCAGTGAGACCGGGGGGAGAGTCTACGAGCAGTACTTC.